Listed below are T cell receptor beta chains from one sample, sequenced in a study of technical replicates of blood from several donors. Data came from immunoSEQ multiplex PCR; TCRdb stores just in-frame clones and leaves some out. The data contain tens of thousands of clones, just under 97% of them singletons. The source material was T cells isolated from PBMCs. All receptors come from a human donor in good health. The conserved cysteine and the conserved F or W are not part of the CDR3 here.

cdr3_length: 13
v_call: TRBV2
cdr3_aa: ASSEAPGLSYEQY

cdr3_length: 13
v_call: TRBV6-5
cdr3_aa: ASSPHEGSTDTQY

cdr3_length: 14
v_call: TRBV11-2
cdr3_aa: ASSSTSGRGSNEQF

cdr3_length: 10
v_call: TRBV5-1
cdr3_aa: ASSLLGEEQY

cdr3_length: 12
v_call: TRBV6-1
cdr3_aa: ASSESGFLNEQF

cdr3_length: 14
v_call: TRBV13
cdr3_aa: ASSWAGDRVLNEQF

cdr3_length: 11
v_call: TRBV29-1
cdr3_aa: RVAGQGHNEQF

cdr3_length: 12
v_call: TRBV9
cdr3_aa: ASSVASGSYEQY

cdr3_length: 12
v_call: TRBV28
cdr3_aa: ASSFYGGGYEQY

cdr3_length: 11
v_call: TRBV5-4
cdr3_aa: ASSLAGGAEAF

cdr3_length: 13
v_call: TRBV6-6
cdr3_aa: ASSYSGILGREAF

cdr3_length: 13
v_call: TRBV6-6
cdr3_aa: ASSYPGTGFDEQY

cdr3_length: 12
v_call: TRBV11-1
cdr3_aa: ASSFPRGPGELF

cdr3_length: 10
v_call: TRBV15
cdr3_aa: ATSGANTEAF

cdr3_length: 13
v_call: TRBV10-2
cdr3_aa: ASSEPSGGGEKLF

cdr3_length: 9
v_call: TRBV4-1
cdr3_aa: ASSQGVQQF

cdr3_length: 13
v_call: TRBV2
cdr3_aa: ASTPGLGLRGEQF

cdr3_length: 12
v_call: TRBV12-5
cdr3_aa: ASGLVPEDYEQY

cdr3_length: 12
v_call: TRBV6-5
cdr3_aa: ASRGTEYRPLQY

cdr3_length: 13
v_call: TRBV15
cdr3_aa: ATSGHQGIPYGYT

cdr3_length: 13
v_call: TRBV5-1
cdr3_aa: ASSWGLPGQETQY

cdr3_length: 10
v_call: TRBV27
cdr3_aa: ASGGGQGEAF

cdr3_length: 12
v_call: TRBV18
cdr3_aa: ASSPTDSNQPQH

cdr3_length: 12
v_call: TRBV4-1
cdr3_aa: ASSQIRVFNEQF

cdr3_length: 13
v_call: TRBV6-6
cdr3_aa: ASGERGRATGELF

cdr3_length: 10
v_call: TRBV7-9
cdr3_aa: ASSLATGIYT

cdr3_length: 14
v_call: TRBV7-6
cdr3_aa: ASSLRGGPSNQPQH

cdr3_length: 12
v_call: TRBV10-3
cdr3_aa: AISESGENTEAF

cdr3_length: 15
v_call: TRBV15
cdr3_aa: ATSRDSSGSSYNEQF

cdr3_length: 13
v_call: TRBV7-9
cdr3_aa: ASRTTRTLGTEAF

cdr3_length: 14
v_call: TRBV2
cdr3_aa: ASTAHTGGLGTEAF

cdr3_length: 11
v_call: TRBV30
cdr3_aa: AWSVGGVDTQY